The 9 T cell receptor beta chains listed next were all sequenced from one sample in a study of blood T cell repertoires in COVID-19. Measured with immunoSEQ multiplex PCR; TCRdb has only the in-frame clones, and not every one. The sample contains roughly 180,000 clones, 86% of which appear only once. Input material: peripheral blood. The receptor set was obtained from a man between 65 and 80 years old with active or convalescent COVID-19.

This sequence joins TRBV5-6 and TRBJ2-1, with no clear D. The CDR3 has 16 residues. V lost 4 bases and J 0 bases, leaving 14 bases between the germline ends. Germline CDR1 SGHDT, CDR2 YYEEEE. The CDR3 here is CASSRRLINSYNEQFF. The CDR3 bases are TGTGCCAGCAGCCGCCGACTGATCAACTCCTACAATGAGCAGTTCTTC.

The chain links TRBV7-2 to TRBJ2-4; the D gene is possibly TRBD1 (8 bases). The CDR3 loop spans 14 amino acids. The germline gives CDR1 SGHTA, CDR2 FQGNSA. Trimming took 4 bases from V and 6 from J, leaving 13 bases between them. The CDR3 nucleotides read TGTGCCAGCAGCTCAAACAGGGGGGGAAACATTCAGTACTTC. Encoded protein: CASSSNRGGNIQYF.

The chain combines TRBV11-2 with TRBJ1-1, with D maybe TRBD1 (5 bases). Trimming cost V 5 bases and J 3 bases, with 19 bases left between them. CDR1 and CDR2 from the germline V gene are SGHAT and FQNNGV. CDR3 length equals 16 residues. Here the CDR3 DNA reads TGTGCCAGCAGCCCATTCAGCGGGGCCGGGTACACTGAAGCTTTCTTT. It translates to CASSPFSGAGYTEAFF.

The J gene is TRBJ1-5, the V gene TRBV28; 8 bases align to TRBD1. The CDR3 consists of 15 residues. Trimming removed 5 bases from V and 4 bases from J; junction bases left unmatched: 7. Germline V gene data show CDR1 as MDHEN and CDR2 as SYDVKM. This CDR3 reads CASSPRTGWNQPQHF. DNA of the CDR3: TGTGCCAGCAGTCCCCGGACAGGGTGGAATCAGCCCCAGCATTTT. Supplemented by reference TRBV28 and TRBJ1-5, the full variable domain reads DVKVTQSSRYLVKRTGEKVFLECVQDMDHENMFWYRQDPGLGLRLIYFSYDVKMKEKGDIPEGYSVSREKKERFSLILESASTNQTSMYLCASSPRTGWNQPQHFGDGTRLSIL.

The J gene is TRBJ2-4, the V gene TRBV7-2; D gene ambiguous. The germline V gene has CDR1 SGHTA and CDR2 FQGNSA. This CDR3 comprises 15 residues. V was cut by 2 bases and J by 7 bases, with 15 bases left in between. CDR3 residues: CASSLSRSFGNIQYF. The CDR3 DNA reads TGTGCCAGCAGCTTATCACGCAGTTTCGGGAACATTCAGTACTTC.

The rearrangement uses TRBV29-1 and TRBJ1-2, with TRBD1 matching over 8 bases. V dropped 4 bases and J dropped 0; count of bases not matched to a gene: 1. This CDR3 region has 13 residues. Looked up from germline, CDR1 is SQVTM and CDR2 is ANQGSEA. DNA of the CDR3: TGCAGCGTTGGACAGGGGTCTAACTATGGCTACACCTTC. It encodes CSVGQGSNYGYTF. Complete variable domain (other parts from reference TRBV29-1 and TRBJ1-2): SAVISQKPSRDICQRGTSLTIQCQVDSQVTMMFWYRQQPGQSLTLIATANQGSEATYESGFVIDKFPISRPNLTFSTLTVSNMSPEDSSIYLCSVGQGSNYGYTFGSGTRLTVV.

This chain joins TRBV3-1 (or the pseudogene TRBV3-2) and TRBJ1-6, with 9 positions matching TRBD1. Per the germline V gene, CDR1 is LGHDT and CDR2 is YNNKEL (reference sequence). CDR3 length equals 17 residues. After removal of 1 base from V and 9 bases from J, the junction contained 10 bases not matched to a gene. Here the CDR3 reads CASSQAYRGRRGSPLHF. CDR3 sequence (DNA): TGTGCCAGCAGCCAAGCTTACAGGGGGCGACGAGGTTCACCCCTCCACTTT.

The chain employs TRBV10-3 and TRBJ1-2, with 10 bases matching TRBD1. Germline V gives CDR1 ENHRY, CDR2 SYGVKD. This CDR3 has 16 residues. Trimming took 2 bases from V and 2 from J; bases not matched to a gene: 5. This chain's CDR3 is CAISEGPGQGNYGYTF. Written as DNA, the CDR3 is TGTGCCATCAGTGAGGGACCGGGACAGGGGAACTATGGCTACACCTTC.

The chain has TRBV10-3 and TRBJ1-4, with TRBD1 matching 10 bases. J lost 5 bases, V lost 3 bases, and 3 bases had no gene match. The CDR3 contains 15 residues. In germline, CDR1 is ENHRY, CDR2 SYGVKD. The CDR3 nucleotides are TGTGCCATCAGTGATCAGGACAGGGGGAATGAAAAACTGTTTTTT. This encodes CAISDQDRGNEKLFF.